Here is one TCR beta chain with its context. The target antigen is unknown. PCR involved 60 Vbeta and 13 Jbeta primers. Assay: immunoSEQ multiplex PCR; the TCRdb copy retains only in-frame clones and omits some. The listing records approximately 110,000 clones. This sample is drawn from a study of cytomegalovirus exposure and HLA in healthy donors. Study-wide context: Earlier sequencing of approximately 200 million T cells yielded approximately 100 million unique TCR beta sequences.

The V segment lost 4 bases and the J segment 3 bases; nucleotides outside the gene matches: 8. The CDR3 totals 15 residues. The germline V gene encodes CDR1 SGHRS and CDR2 YFSETQ. At collection, donors were nominally healthy, but unrecorded immune exposures were probable. Findings and caveats of the study: Per a prior analysis, the majority of TCR beta V segments were productive roughly 90% or roughly 30% of the time.

The V gene is TRBV5-1, the J gene TRBJ1-1, with 8 bases lining up with TRBD1. The TCR comes from a man aged 30-40 years in good health and CMV-seronegative. Sequenced: PBMCs. CDR3 DNA: TGCGCCAGCAGCCCCCAGGACAGGGTTGACACTGAAGCTTTCTTT. Encoded protein: CASSPQDRVDTEAFF.